This T cell receptor beta chain comes out of a study of OX40 agonist ivuxolimab in advanced cancers. Looking at the study overall: Three partial responders included one hepatocellular carcinoma patient and two cutaneous melanoma patients. Study results and caveats: Clonal expansion was among the lowest in partial responders at 0.1-3.0 mg/kg, especially CD8+.

TCRdb's copy holds only in-frame clones and misses some; the assay was immunoSEQ multiplex PCR. The sample shows approximately 80,000 clones, about 91% of them seen only once. Germline V CDR1 and CDR2: LNHNV, YYDKDF (reference sequence). This CDR3 comprises 16 residues. With 2 bases removed from V and 6 bases from J, the gap between germline ends came to 18 bases. A word on this clone: The antigen remains undetermined.

This sequence joins TRBV15 and TRBJ2-3; no reliable D call. The sequence came from an adult with an advanced solid tumor such as melanoma, head and neck, liver or kidney cancer. The source material was CD4+ or CD8+ T cells sorted from blood, sampled in a trial of the OX40 agonist ivuxolimab. CDR3 DNA sequence: TGTGCCACCAGCAGACCCTCGGCCCCGGGTTCCGATACGCAGTATTTT. This encodes CATSRPSAPGSDTQYF.